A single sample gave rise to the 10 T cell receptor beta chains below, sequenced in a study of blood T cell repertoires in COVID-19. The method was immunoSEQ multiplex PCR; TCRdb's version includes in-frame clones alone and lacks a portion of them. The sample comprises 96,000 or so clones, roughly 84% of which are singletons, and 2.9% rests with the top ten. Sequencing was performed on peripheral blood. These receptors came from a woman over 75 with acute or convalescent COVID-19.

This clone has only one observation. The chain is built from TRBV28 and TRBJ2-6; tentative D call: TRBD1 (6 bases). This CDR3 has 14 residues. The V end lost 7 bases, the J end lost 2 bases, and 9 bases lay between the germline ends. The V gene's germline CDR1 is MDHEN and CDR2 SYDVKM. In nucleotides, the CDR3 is TGTGCCAGCACCAGGGGCCCTGGGGCCAACGTCCTGACTTTC. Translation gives CASTRGPGANVLTF. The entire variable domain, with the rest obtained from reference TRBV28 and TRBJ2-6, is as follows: DVKVTQSSRYLVKRTGEKVFLECVQDMDHENMFWYRQDPGLGLRLIYFSYDVKMKEKGDIPEGYSVSREKKERFSLILESASTNQTSMYLCASTRGPGANVLTFGAGSRLTVL.

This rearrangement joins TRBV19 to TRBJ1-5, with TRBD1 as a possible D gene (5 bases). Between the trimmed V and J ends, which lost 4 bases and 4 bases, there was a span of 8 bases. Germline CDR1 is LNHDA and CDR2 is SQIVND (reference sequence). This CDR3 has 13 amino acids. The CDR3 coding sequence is TGTGCCAGTAGTACCCGGACAAATCAGCCCCAGCATTTT. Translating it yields CASSTRTNQPQHF.

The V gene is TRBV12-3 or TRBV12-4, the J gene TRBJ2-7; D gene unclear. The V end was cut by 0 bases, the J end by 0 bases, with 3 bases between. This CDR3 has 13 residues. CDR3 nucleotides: TGTGCCAGCAGTTTAGCCGGCTCCTACGAGCAGTACTTC. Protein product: CASSLAGSYEQYF.

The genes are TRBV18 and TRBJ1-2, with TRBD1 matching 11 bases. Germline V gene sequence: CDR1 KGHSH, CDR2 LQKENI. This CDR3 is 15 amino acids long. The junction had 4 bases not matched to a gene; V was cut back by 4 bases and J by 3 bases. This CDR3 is CASSHGQGADYGYTF. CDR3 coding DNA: TGTGCCAGCTCACATGGACAGGGGGCTGACTATGGCTACACCTTC.

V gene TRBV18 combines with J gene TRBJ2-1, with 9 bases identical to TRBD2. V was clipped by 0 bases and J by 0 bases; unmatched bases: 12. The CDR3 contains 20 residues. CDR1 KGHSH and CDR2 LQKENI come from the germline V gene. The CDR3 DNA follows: TGTGCCAGCTCACCACCGAGGATAGCGGGAGCTCCCAGCTCCTACAATGAGCAGTTCTTC. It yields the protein CASSPPRIAGAPSSYNEQFF.

This CDR3 is CASSPVQVTLGTEAFF. The DNA of the CDR3 is TGTGCCAGCTCTCCAGTACAGGTCACCCTGGGCACTGAAGCTTTCTTT. The V call is TRBV18, the J call TRBJ1-1; possibly TRBD1 for D (5 bases). The germline CDR1 and CDR2 sequences are KGHSH and LQKENI. V lost 6 bases and J lost 4, with 21 bases in between. The CDR3 contains 16 residues.

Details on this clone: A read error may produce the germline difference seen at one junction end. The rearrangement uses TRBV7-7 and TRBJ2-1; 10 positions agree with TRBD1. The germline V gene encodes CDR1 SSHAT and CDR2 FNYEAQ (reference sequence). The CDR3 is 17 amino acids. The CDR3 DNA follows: TGTGCTAGCAGCTTAGTCGGGTTAGGACAGGGGGGAAGTGAGCAGTTCTTC. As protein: CASSLVGLGQGGSEQFF.

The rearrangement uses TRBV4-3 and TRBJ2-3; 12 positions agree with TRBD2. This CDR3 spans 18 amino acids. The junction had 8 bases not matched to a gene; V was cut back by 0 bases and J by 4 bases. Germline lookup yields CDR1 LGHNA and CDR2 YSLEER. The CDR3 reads CASSQDQGLAGGADTQYF. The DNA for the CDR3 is TGCGCCAGCAGCCAAGATCAGGGTCTAGCGGGAGGGGCAGATACGCAGTATTTT.

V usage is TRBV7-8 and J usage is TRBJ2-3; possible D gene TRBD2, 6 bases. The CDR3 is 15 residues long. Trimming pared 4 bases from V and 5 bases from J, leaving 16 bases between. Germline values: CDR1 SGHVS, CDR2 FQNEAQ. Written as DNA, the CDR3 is TGTGCCAGCAGCTCTTTTAGCGGTGGGGGAGATACGCAGTATTTT. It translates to CASSSFSGGGDTQYF.

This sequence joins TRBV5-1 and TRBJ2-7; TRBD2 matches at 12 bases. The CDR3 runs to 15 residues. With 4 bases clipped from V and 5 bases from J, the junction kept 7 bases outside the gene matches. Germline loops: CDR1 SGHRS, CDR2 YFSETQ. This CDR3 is CASSKTSGRSNEQYF. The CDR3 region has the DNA TGCGCCAGCAGCAAGACTAGCGGGAGAAGCAACGAGCAGTACTTC.